This T cell receptor beta chain was captured in a study of cytomegalovirus exposure and HLA in healthy donors. Researchers ran the PCR with 60 Vbeta and 13 Jbeta primers. The protocol was immunoSEQ multiplex PCR, while the TCRdb copy is restricted to in-frame clones and leaves out a portion. Of 150,000 or so clones listed, roughly three quarters are singletons. The V and J ends lost 1 base and 6 bases respectively, with 14 bases between them. Germline CDR1 is LGHNA and CDR2 is YSLEER. The CDR3 runs 15 residues. The chain combines TRBV4-3 with TRBJ2-3, with a possible D match to TRBD2 (6 bases). This TCR was sampled from a man between 25 and 39 years old in good health and CMV-seropositive. What was sequenced was PBMCs. CDR3 coding DNA: TGCGCCAGCAGCCAAGGGAGACGGGGGTGGGATACGCAGTATTTT. Its translation: CASSQGRRGWDTQYF.